The clone carrying this T cell receptor beta chain was observed a handful of times. Its antigen is unidentified. These data are taken from a study of cytomegalovirus exposure and HLA in healthy donors. PCR was performed using 60 Vbeta and 13 Jbeta primers. As processed by the authors: Later, tens of millions of unique TCR beta chains were counted in an analysis, and roughly 11 million of them were shared. The repertoire was sequenced with immunoSEQ multiplex PCR; TCRdb's copy has only in-frame clones and lacks some. Clone size and the V and J calls come from that table; the DNA yielded D and trimming. The sample lists over 200,000 clones, 75% to 85% occurring once. V lost 6 bases and J lost 2; bases outside the gene matches: 2. The CDR3 length is 13 residues. From germline, CDR1 is MDHEN and CDR2 SYDVKM. The study, taken as a whole, reports: Sequencing likely caused a cluster of highly shared sequence variants.

The sequence was obtained from a woman aged 55 to 70 in good health and CMV-seropositive. The specimen sequenced was PBMCs. V and J are TRBV28 and TRBJ1-2; 8 nucleotides match TRBD1. In DNA, the CDR3 is TGTGCCAGCAGCCGGACAGGGAACTATGGCTACACCTTC. Encoded protein: CASSRTGNYGYTF.